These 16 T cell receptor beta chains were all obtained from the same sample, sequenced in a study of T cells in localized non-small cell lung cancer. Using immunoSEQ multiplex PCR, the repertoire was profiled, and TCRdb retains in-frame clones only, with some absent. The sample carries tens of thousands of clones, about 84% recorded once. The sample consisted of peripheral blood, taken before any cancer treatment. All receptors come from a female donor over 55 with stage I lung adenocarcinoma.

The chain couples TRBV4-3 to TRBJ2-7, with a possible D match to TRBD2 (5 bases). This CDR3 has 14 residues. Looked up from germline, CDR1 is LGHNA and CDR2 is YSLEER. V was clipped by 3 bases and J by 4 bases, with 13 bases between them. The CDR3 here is CASSQNSDFYEQYF. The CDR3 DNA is TGCGCCAGCAGCCAGAACTCGGACTTTTACGAGCAGTACTTC.

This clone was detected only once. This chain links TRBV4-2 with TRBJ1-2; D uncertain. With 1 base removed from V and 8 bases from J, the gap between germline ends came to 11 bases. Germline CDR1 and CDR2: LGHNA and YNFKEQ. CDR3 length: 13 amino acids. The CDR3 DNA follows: TGTGCCAGCAGCCAAGTTGCGGGAGAGGGCTACACCTTC. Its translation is CASSQVAGEGYTF.

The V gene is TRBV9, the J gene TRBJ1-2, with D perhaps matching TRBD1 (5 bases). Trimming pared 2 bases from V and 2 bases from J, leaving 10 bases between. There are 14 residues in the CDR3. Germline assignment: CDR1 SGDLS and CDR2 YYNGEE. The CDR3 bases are TGTGCCAGCAGCGTCAGACAGACCAACTATGGCTACACCTTC. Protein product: CASSVRQTNYGYTF.

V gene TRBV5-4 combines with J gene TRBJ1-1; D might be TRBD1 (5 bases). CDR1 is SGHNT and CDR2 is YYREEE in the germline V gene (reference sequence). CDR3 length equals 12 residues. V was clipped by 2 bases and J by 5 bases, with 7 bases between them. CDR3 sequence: CASSFTGTEAFF. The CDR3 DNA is TGTGCCAGCAGCTTTACAGGAACTGAAGCTTTCTTT.

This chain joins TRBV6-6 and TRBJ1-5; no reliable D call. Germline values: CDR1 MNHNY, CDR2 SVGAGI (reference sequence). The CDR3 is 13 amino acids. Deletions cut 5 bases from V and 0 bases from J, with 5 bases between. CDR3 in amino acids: CASSANSNQPQHF. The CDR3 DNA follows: TGTGCCAGCAGTGCCAATAGCAATCAGCCCCAGCATTTT.

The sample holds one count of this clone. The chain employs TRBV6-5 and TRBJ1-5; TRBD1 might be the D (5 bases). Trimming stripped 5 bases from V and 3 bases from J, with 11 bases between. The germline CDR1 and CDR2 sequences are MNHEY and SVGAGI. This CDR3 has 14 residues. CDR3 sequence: CASSVTAFNQPQHF. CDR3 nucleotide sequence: TGTGCCAGCAGTGTGACAGCGTTCAATCAGCCCCAGCATTTT.

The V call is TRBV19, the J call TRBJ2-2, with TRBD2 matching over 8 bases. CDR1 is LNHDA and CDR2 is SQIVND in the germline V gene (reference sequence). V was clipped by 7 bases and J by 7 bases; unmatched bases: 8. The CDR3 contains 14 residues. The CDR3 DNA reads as TGTGCCAGTACCAAAGCGGGAGTTATCGGGGAGCTGTTTTTT. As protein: CASTKAGVIGELFF.

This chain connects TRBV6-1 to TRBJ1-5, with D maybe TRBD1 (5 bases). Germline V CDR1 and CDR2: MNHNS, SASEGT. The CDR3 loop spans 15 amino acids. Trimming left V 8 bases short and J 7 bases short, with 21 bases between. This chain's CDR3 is CASSSPGGTGQPQHF. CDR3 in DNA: TGTGCCAGCTCGTCTCCTGGGGGGACGGGACAGCCCCAGCATTTT.

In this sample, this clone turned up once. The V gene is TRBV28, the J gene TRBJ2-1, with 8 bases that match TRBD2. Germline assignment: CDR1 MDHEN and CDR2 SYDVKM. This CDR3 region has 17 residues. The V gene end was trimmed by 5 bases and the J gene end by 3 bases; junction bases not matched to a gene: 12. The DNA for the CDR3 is TGTGCCAGCAGTCGTACGCCGGGACTAGAGGGCTACAATGAGCAGTTCTTC. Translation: CASSRTPGLEGYNEQFF.

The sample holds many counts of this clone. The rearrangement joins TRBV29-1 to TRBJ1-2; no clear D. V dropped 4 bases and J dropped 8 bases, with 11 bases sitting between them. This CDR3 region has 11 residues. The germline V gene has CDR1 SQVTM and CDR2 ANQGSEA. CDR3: CSVGQSGGYTF. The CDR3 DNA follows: TGCAGCGTTGGCCAATCGGGAGGCTACACCTTC.

This CDR3 reads CASSFPGGLSEAFF. The CDR3, as DNA: TGTGCCAGCAGCTTTCCAGGGGGCCTCTCTGAAGCTTTCTTT. This sequence joins TRBV5-4 and TRBJ1-1, with 8 bases lining up with TRBD1. The germline gives CDR1 SGHNT, CDR2 YYREEE (reference sequence). V gave up 2 bases and J gave up 6 bases; unmatched junction bases: 6. The CDR3 extends over 14 amino acids.

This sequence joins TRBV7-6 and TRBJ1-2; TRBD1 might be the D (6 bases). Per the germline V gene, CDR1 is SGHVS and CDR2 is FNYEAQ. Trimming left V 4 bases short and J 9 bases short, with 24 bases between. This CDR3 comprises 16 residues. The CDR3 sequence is CASSSINLAGGISYTF. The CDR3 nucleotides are TGTGCCAGCAGCTCCATTAATCTCGCGGGGGGCATTAGCTACACCTTC.

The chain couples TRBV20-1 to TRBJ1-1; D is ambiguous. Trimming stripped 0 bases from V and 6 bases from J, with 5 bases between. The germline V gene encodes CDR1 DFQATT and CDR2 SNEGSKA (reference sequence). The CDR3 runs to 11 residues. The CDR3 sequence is CSARDPPEAFF. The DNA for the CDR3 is TGCAGTGCTAGAGATCCCCCTGAAGCTTTCTTT.

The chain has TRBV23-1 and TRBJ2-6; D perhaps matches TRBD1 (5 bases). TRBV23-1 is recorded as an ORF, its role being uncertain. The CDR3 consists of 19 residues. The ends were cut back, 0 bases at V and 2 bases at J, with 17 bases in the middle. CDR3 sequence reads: CASSQSSRERLAGANVLTF. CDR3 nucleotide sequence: TGCGCCAGCAGTCAATCGAGCAGGGAAAGACTCGCTGGGGCCAACGTCCTGACTTTC.

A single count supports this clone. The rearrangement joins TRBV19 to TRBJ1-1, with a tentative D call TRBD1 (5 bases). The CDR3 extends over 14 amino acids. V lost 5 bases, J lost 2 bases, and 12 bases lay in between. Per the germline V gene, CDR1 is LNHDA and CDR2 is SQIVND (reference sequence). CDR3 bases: TGTGCCAGTAGTCATGGGACCCCAAACACTGAAGCTTTCTTT. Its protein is CASSHGTPNTEAFF. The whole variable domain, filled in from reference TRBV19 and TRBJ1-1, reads DGGITQSPKYLFRKEGQNVTLSCEQNLNHDAMYWYRQDPGQGLRLIYYSQIVNDFQKGDIAEGYSVSREKKESFPLTVTSAQKNPTAFYLCASSHGTPNTEAFFGQGTRLTVV.

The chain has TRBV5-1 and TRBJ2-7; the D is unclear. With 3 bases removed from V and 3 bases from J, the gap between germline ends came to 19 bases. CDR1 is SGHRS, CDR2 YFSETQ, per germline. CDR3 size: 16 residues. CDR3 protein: CASSYSLRLAGYEQYF. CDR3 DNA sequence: TGCGCCAGCAGCTACTCCCTACGGTTAGCTGGCTACGAGCAGTACTTC.